The 2 T cell receptor beta chains below were found in one sample sequenced in a study of human T cells and chemical hapten exposure. The sample's time point: patch test 1, 2 weeks after DPC sensitization. Documented treatment: therapeutic diphenylcyclopropenone sensitization with weekly scalp DPC. TCRdb analysed the RACE reads with MiXCR anew, one entry per CDR3 protein. The sample contains roughly 380,000 distinct CDR3 sequences, 4% to 5.5% of which appear only once. This specimen was whole blood, taken in connection with sensitization to the hapten diphenylcyclopropenone (DPC). Receptors originate from a woman aged 45-65 years with alopecia areata. Some clones in this sample may be carry-over from other donors' samples.

The V and J genes are TRBV29-1 and TRBJ2-7, with D unclear. The CDR3 loop spans 12 amino acids. CDR1 is SQVTM and CDR2 is ANQGSEA in the germline V gene. V lost 7 bases to trimming and J lost 1 base, with 11 bases between them. The CDR3 is CSGILESYEQYF. The CDR3 DNA sequence: TGCAGCGGGATTTTGGAGTCCTACGAGCAGTACTTC.

The chain carries TRBV20-1 and TRBJ2-3; 10 nucleotides align to TRBD2. J was trimmed by 0 bases and V by 4 bases; bases with no gene match: 4. The CDR3 contains 15 residues. Looked up from germline, CDR1 is DFQATT and CDR2 is SNEGSKA (reference sequence). The CDR3 sequence: CSAIRAGGSTDTQYF. The CDR3 bases are TGCAGTGCTATCCGAGCGGGGGGGAGCACAGATACGCAGTATTTT.